A single T cell receptor beta chain is shown here with its context. This record comes from a study of blood T cell repertoires in COVID-19. About the study: The United States, Italy and Spain were the sources of the acute and convalescent COVID-19 samples. Nucleic acid was either cDNA or gDNA, and it came from T cells, B-cell-depleted T cells, or PBMCs.

In germline, CDR1 is SNHLY, CDR2 FYNNEI. The CDR3 totals 14 residues. V gave up 6 bases and J gave up 10 bases, with 16 bases separating them. Original processing notes: Reference gene primer amplification yielded estimated nucleated cell counts. Repertoires were generated with immunoSEQ multiplex PCR, while TCRdb's copy carries only in-frame clones and drops some. V, J and clone size were drawn from that table, and D and trimming were deduced from the DNA. The sample includes approximately 62,000 clones, approximately 78% of them seen just once. This chain joins TRBV2 and TRBJ1-6; D unclear. The sequence was obtained from a man older than 75 with acute or convalescent COVID-19. The sequenced material came from peripheral blood. DNA of the CDR3: TGTGCCAGCAGCTCGACGGCCCCAGGATCACCCCTCCACTTT. This translates into CASSSTAPGSPLHF.